The source of this TCR beta chain is a study of regulatory T cells in long-lasting Graves disease. For TCR beta, libraries came from iRepertoire HTBI primers and Arm-PCR of CDR3 regions. TCRdb fed the multiplex PCR reads into MiXCR, producing one record per CDR3 protein. The repertoire includes approximately 360,000 distinct CDR3 sequences, 10% to 15% of them detected once, and approximately 20% sits in the top ten. This CDR3 is 16 amino acids long. CDR1 is SNHLY and CDR2 is FYNNEI in the germline V gene. V lost 6 bases and J lost 4; bases outside the gene matches: 11. Study outcomes and limitations: Favored gene segments in persistent disease were TRBV28, TRBJ1-2 and TRBJ2-5.

At least ten counts were recorded for this clonotype. As yet, its antigen is unknown. The time point denotes: newly diagnosed GD, antithyroid drugs for less than 3 months. Preparation of the TCR library used RNA extracted from PBMCs. The same specimen was also included in a second study, on T cells in Graves' hyperthyroidism and ophthalmopathy. That source reports: Uncontrolled infection, other autoimmune disease, pregnancy or lactation led to exclusion. Peripheral blood also featured most of the thyroid clonotypes expanded above 0.001.

J is TRBJ1-2 and V is TRBV2; TRBD1 agrees at 10 bases. The sequences come from peripheral blood mononuclear cells (PBMCs), collected at new diagnosis, from a patient treated with antithyroid drugs. This clonotype was obtained from a woman aged 18-29 years with Graves disease. The CDR3 loop is CASSRDRGDDGYGYTF. CDR3 in DNA: TGTGCCAGCAGCCGGGACAGGGGCGACGATGGCTATGGCTACACCTTC.